These 17 T cell receptor beta chains were all obtained from the same sample, sequenced in a study of T cell repertoires in breast cancer. During the second nested PCR, blocking oligonucleotides suppressed genes that were not paired. TCRdb ran MiXCR on the emulsion pairing reads and lists one entry per CDR3 protein. The sample lists about 40,000 distinct CDR3 sequences; 45% to 55% were seen once. An expanded emulsion RT-PCR with primers for all TCR V genes paired CD8+ T cell chains. The sequencing input was CD8+ T cells. The receptor set was obtained from a pool of human donors with breast cancer or a healthy control (not recorded which).

This clonotype was observed at least ten times. The chain employs TRBV11-1 and TRBJ2-3, with D perhaps TRBD1 (7 bases). CDR3 length equals 15 residues. Trimming took off 5 bases at V and 5 bases at J, with 17 bases between the two ends. CDR1 is SGHAT and CDR2 is FQDESV in the germline V gene (reference sequence). The CDR3 is CASSPGGHPLDTQYF. DNA of the CDR3: TGTGCCAGCAGCCCAGGGGGGCATCCCTTAGATACGCAGTATTTT.

The chain joins TRBV29-1 to TRBJ1-1; tentatively, D is TRBD1 (5 bases). The V gene's germline CDR1 is SQVTM and CDR2 ANQGSEA. CDR3 length: 12 residues. Trimming took off 6 bases at V and 5 bases at J, with 13 bases between the two ends. CDR3 protein: CSVGKGSTEAFF. The CDR3 DNA follows: TGCAGCGTCGGCAAGGGGAGTACTGAAGCTTTCTTT.

As regards this clonotype: The CDR3 does not close with the conserved phenylalanine or tryptophan, likely indicating a read error. The chain is built from TRBV20-1 and TRBJ1-6, with TRBD1 matching over 8 bases. The CDR3 consists of 14 residues. Looked up from germline, CDR1 is DFQATT and CDR2 is SNEGSKA (reference sequence). J gave up 5 bases and V 5 bases, and 5 bases lay outside the gene matches. CDR3 bases: TGCAGTGCTTCTCCGGACAGGGATAATTCACCCCTCCACCTT. It is translated as CSASPDRDNSPLHL.

Concerning this clonotype: The conserved phenylalanine or tryptophan normally closing the CDR3 is absent here, so this likely arose from a read error. The chain recombines TRBV19 with TRBJ2-1; 9 bases fit TRBD1. The CDR3 is 14 amino acids. V was pared by 7 bases and J by 7 bases, with 8 bases of the junction left unmatched. Germline CDR1 reads LNHDA; CDR2 reads SQIVND (reference sequence). The CDR3 bases are TGTGCCAGTATGGGGACAGGGAGGAGGAATGAGCAGTTCCTC. It codes for CASMGTGRRNEQFL.

The chain uses TRBV20-1 and TRBJ1-5; D unresolved. V lost 3 bases to trimming and J lost 1 base, with 7 bases between them. Germline V lookup: CDR1 DFQATT, CDR2 SNEGSKA (reference sequence). CDR3 size: 13 residues. CDR3 DNA sequence: TGCAGTGCTAGCGGGCAAAGCAATCAGCCCCAGCATTTT. The encoded protein is CSASGQSNQPQHF.

The chain links TRBV6-1 to TRBJ2-7; a weak D match, TRBD2 (7 bases). The CDR3 is 15 residues long. The V end lost 6 bases, the J end lost 4 bases, and 19 bases lay between the germline ends. CDR1 is MNHNS and CDR2 is SASEGT in the germline V gene. In DNA, the CDR3 is TGTGCCAGCAGCCCACGCGCGGGGGCCGGTTACGAGCAGTACTTC. Translation: CASSPRAGAGYEQYF.

This clonotype was found a few times. The rearrangement uses TRBV27 and TRBJ2-2; D possibly corresponds to TRBD1 (5 bases). The CDR3 sequence is 12 residues long. V was pared by 6 bases and J by 6 bases, with 8 bases between. Germline CDR1 MNHEY, CDR2 SMNVEV (reference sequence). Here the CDR3 reads CASRQVAGELFF. In DNA form, the CDR3 reads TGTGCCAGCAGACAGGTTGCCGGGGAGCTGTTTTTT.

V and J are TRBV7-9 and TRBJ1-2, with D possibly matching TRBD1 (5 bases). Trimming pared 2 bases from V and 4 bases from J, leaving 8 bases between. Germline CDR1 is SEHNR and CDR2 is FQNEAQ (reference sequence). The CDR3 has 13 amino acids. CDR3 sequence reads: CASSLSGLYGYTF. DNA for the CDR3: TGTGCCAGCAGCTTATCAGGGCTCTATGGCTACACCTTC. Full variable domain (missing parts from reference TRBV7-9 and TRBJ1-2): DTGVSQNPRHKITKRGQNVTFRCDPISEHNRLYWYRQTLGQGPEFLTYFQNEAQLEKSRLLSDRFSAERPKGSFSTLEIQRTEQGDSAMYLCASSLSGLYGYTFGSGTRLTVV.

Concerning this clonotype: A read error may account for a junction end that differs from germline. The gene calls are TRBV2 and TRBJ2-4; tentatively, D is TRBD1 or TRBD2 (5 bases each). Germline lookup yields CDR1 SNHLY and CDR2 FYNNEI. This CDR3 has 14 residues. The CDR3 coding sequence is TGTGCCAGCAGGGAATTGGGGACCAAAAACATTCAGCACTTC. Translating it yields CASRELGTKNIQHF.

This clonotype was counted between two and nine times. The CDR3 region has the DNA TGTGCCAGCAGTTTAACGTACCAAGAGACCCAGTACTTC. Translation gives CASSLTYQETQYF. The rearrangement uses TRBV12-3 or TRBV12-4 and TRBJ2-5, with D unclear. V lost 2 bases and J 0 bases, leaving 4 bases between the germline ends. This CDR3 contains 13 residues.

This chain uses TRBV5-6 with TRBJ1-1; weak D call: TRBD1 (6 bases). The CDR3 runs to 14 residues. V lost 6 bases, J lost 5 bases, and 17 bases lay in between. The germline CDR1 and CDR2 sequences are SGHDT and YYEEEE. CDR3 DNA: TGTGCCAGCACGCTGCGGGGGCGGATAACTGAAGCTTTCTTT. It specifies CASTLRGRITEAFF.

This clonotype showed up just a few times. The genes are TRBV6-6 and TRBJ2-1; D gene ambiguous. The CDR3 is made up of 15 amino acids. CDR1 is MNHNY and CDR2 is SVGAGI in the germline V gene (reference sequence). Between the trimmed V and J ends, which lost 0 bases and 7 bases, there was a span of 13 bases. CDR3 amino acids: CASSYSTWVGNEQFF. CDR3 in DNA: TGTGCCAGCAGTTACTCGACCTGGGTTGGGAATGAGCAGTTCTTC.

The genes are TRBV14 and TRBJ2-5; D gene uncertain. CDR3 length equals 14 residues. Germline-derived CDR1 and CDR2 are SGHDN and FVKESK. Trimming took off 1 base at V and 5 bases at J, with 11 bases between the two ends. As DNA, the CDR3 is TGTGCCAGCAGCCAAGTTGTCAATGGGGAGACCCAGTACTTC. Its protein is CASSQVVNGETQYF.

This clonotype was counted at least ten times. V gene TRBV25-1 combines with J gene TRBJ2-7, with D uncertain. Trimming pared 5 bases from V and 3 bases from J, leaving 11 bases between. The CDR3 loop spans 13 amino acids. CDR1 is MGHDK and CDR2 is SYGVNS in the germline V gene. The CDR3 reads CASSSPNYYEQYF. CDR3 DNA sequence: TGTGCCAGCAGTTCCCCTAATTACTACGAGCAGTACTTC.

The chain links TRBV6-5 to TRBJ1-3; D perhaps matches TRBD1 (6 bases). Germline CDR1 is MNHEY and CDR2 is SVGAGI. The germline V and J ends were trimmed by 6 bases and 0 bases, with 18 bases remaining between them. CDR3 length equals 17 residues. CDR3 DNA: TGTGCCAGCAGGGGGGGCCCCGGTGTCCACTCTGGAAACACCATATATTTT. This gives the protein CASRGGPGVHSGNTIYF.

As regards this clonotype: A much larger clone lies a single base off, so this may be a read error. The chain links TRBV27 to TRBJ1-1; no clear D. The germline gives CDR1 MNHEY, CDR2 SMNVEV (reference sequence). The CDR3 has 16 amino acids. Trimming cost V 3 bases and J 1 base, with 15 bases left between them. The CDR3 loop reads CASSFHFATPNTEAFF. DNA of the CDR3: TGTGCCAGCAGTTTTCATTTTGCGACCCCGAACACTGAAGCTTTCTTT.

The table lists this clonotype with a count of one. V is TRBV19 and J is TRBJ2-7; D might be TRBD1 or TRBD2, each matching 6 bases. The germline V gene encodes CDR1 LNHDA and CDR2 SQIVND (reference sequence). The germline V and J ends were trimmed by 5 bases and 5 bases, with 16 bases remaining between them. This CDR3 has 14 amino acids. CDR3 nucleotide sequence: TGTGCCAGTAGTGTCGGGGGCTCCTACAACGAGCAGTACTTC. This codes for CASSVGGSYNEQYF.